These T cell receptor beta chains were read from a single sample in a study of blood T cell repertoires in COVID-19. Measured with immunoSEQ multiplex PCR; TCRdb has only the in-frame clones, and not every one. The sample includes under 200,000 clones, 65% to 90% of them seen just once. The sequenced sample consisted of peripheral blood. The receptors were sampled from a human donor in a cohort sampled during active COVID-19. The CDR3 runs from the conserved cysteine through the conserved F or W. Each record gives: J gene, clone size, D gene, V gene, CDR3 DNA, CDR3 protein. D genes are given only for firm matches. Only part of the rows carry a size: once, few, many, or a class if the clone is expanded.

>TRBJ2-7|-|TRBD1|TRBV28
TGTGCCAGCAGGGGGGACAGACCCTACGAGCAGTACTTC
CASRGDRPYEQYF
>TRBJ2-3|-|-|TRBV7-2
TGTGCCAGCAGCTTGGGCCCAGATACGCAGTATTTT
CASSLGPDTQYF
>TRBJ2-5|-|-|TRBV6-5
TGTGCCAGCCAAGTTGGACAGCAAGAGACCCAGTACTTC
CASQVGQQETQYF
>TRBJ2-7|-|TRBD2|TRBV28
TGTGCCAGCAGTTGGGGCCGCAGCGGGAGCTTCAACGAGCAGTACTTC
CASSWGRSGSFNEQYF
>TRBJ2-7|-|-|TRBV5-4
TGTGCCAGCAGCTTCATAGGGGGCGAGCAGTACTTC
CASSFIGGEQYF
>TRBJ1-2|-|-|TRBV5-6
TGTGCCAGCAGCTTACCAGGGGCCCTCTTCAGGGGCTACACCTTC
CASSLPGALFRGYTF
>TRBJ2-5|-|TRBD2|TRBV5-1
TGCGCCAGCAGTCGATCAGCGGGGGGAGGCGAGACCCAGTACTTC
CASSRSAGGGETQYF
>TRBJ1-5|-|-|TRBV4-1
TGCGCCAGCAGCCAGTTCCGGGACACCAATCAGCCCCAGCATTTT
CASSQFRDTNQPQHF
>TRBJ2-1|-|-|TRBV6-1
TGTGCCAGCAGTGAATCAAGCGGGCCCTACAATGAGCAGTTCTTC
CASSESSGPYNEQFF
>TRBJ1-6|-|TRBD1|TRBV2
TGTGCCAGCACCCTGACAGGGGGCAATTCACCCCTCCACTTT
CASTLTGGNSPLHF
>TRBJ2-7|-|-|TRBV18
TGTGCCAGCTCACCAGGGAGCGGAGCCCCCTACGAGCAGTACTTC
CASSPGSGAPYEQYF
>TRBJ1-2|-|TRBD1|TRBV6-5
TGTGCCAGCAGTTACCAATCAGGGGGGTTAAGTGGCTACACCTTC
CASSYQSGGLSGYTF
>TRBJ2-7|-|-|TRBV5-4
TGTGCCAGCAGCTTGAAAGTCGGGAGTTTCGAGCAGTACTTC
CASSLKVGSFEQYF
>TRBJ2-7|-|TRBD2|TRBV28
TGTGCCAGCAGTGGTACGACTAGCGGGAACTCCTACGAGCAGTACTTC
CASSGTTSGNSYEQYF
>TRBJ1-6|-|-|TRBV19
TGTGCCAGTCGCCCAAGGGATGGGGGCGGCAATTCACCCCTCCACTTT
CASRPRDGGGNSPLHF
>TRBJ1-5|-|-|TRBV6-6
TGTGCCAGCAGGCAGGGATCTAGCAATCAGCCCCAGCATTTT
CASRQGSSNQPQHF
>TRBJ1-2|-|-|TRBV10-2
TGCGCCAGCAGTGAGTCGACGGGGGGAAACTATGGCTACACCTTC
CASSESTGGNYGYTF
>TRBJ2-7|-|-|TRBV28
TGTGCCAGCAGTTTTCCGGGCTACGAGCAGTACTTC
CASSFPGYEQYF
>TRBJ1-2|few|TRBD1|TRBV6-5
TGTGCCAGCACCGGGACAGGGTATGGCTACACCTTC
CASTGTGYGYTF
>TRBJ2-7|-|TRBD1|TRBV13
TGTGCCAGCAGCGGGACAGGGGGCTTGAGTAACGAGCAGTACTTC
CASSGTGGLSNEQYF
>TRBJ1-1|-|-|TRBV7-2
TGTGCCAGCAGCTTAGCGGGCCAGGGTGAGGCTGAAGCTTTCTTT
CASSLAGQGEAEAFF
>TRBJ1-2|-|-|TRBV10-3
TGTGCCATCAGAATGGTAGGGAGCCAATATGGCTACACCTTC
CAIRMVGSQYGYTF
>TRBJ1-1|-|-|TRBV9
TGTGCCAGCAGAGCCCCGACAGGAATGAACACTGAAGCTTTCTTT
CASRAPTGMNTEAFF
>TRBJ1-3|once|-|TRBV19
TGTGCCAGTAGACAGGGTTGGGACACCATATATTTT
CASRQGWDTIYF
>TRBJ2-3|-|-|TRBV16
TGTGCCAGCAGCCCCGGACTTTCCAGATACACAGATACGCAGTATTTT
CASSPGLSRYTDTQYF
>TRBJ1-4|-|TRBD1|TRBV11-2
TGTGCCAGCAGTCGGACAGGGGGAAGTGAAAAACTGTTTTTT
CASSRTGGSEKLFF
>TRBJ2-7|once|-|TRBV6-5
TGTGCCAGCAGTAACCCGGCAGGGGCTCGGTACGAGCAGTACTTC
CASSNPAGARYEQYF
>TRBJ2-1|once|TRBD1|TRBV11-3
TGTGCCAGCAGTTCACGACAGGGAAACAATGAGCAGTTCTTC
CASSSRQGNNEQFF
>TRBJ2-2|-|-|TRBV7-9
TGTGCCAGCAGCTTAGGGTCACCCGAGGGCGGGGAGCTGTTTTTT
CASSLGSPEGGELFF
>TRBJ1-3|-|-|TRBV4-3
TGCGCCAGCAGCCAAGATCGCAGGGGTAACACCATATATTTT
CASSQDRRGNTIYF
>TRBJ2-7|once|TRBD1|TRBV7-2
TGTGCCAGCAGCCAAGAGACAGGGGGCTACGAGCAGTACTTC
CASSQETGGYEQYF
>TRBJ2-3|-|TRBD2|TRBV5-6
TGTGCCAGCAGCTGGGCGGGAGGGATCACAGATACGCAGTATTTT
CASSWAGGITDTQYF
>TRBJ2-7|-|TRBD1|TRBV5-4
TGTGCCAGCAGCTCCTGGGACAGGGGGCGATACGAGCAGTACTTC
CASSSWDRGRYEQYF
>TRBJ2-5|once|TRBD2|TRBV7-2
TGTGCCAGCAGCTGGCGACTAGCGGGAGGGTACCAAGAGACCCAGTACTTC
CASSWRLAGGYQETQYF
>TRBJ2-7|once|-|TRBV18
TGTGCCAGCTCACCACGAGAAGTCCACGAGCAGTACTTC
CASSPREVHEQYF
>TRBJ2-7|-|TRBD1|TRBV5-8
TGTGCCAGCAGCTTGGGACAGGGACCCTACGAGCAGTACTTC
CASSLGQGPYEQYF
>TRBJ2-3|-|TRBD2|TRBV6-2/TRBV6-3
TGTGCCAGCAGTTACTCCCGACTAGCGGGAAGTACAGATACGCAGTATTTT
CASSYSRLAGSTDTQYF
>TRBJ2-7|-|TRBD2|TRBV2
TGTGCCACCTCCCGGGAGGCCGTGAACGAGCAGTACTTC
CATSREAVNEQYF
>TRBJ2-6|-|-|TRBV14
TGTGCCAGCAGCCATACAGGGTTTGCTGGGGCCAACGTCCTGACTTTC
CASSHTGFAGANVLTF
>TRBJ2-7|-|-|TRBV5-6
TGTGCCAGCAGCCACCCGTCAGGGGCCTACGAGCAGTACTTC
CASSHPSGAYEQYF
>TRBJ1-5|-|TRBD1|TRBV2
TGTGCCAGCAGTGGACAGGGATTTAGCAATCAGCCCCAGCATTTT
CASSGQGFSNQPQHF
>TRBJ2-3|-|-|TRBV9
TGTGCCAGCAGCGCCTTTGGACTCCCGCCCCAAGATACGCAGTATTTT
CASSAFGLPPQDTQYF
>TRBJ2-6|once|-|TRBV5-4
TGTGCCAGCAGCTTGCCCTCAACGGGTAGCTCTGGGGCCAACGTCCTGACTTTC
CASSLPSTGSSGANVLTF
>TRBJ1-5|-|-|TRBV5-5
TGTGCCAGCAGCTTAGGCGACAGAAGCAATCAGCCCCAGCATTTT
CASSLGDRSNQPQHF